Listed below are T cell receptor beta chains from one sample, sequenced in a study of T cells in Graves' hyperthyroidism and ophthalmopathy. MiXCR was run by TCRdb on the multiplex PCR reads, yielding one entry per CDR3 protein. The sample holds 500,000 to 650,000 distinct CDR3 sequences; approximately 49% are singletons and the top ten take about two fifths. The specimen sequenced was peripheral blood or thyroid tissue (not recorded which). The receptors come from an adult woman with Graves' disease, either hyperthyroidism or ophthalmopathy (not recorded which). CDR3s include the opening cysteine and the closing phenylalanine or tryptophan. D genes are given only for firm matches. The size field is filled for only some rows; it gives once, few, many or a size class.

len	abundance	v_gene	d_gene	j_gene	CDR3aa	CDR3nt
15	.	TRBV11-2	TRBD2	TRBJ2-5	CASRTSGRPKETQYF	TGTGCCAGCCGCACTAGCGGGAGGCCGAAAGAGACCCAGTACTTC
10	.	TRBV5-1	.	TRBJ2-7	CARGVYEQYF	TGCGCCCGAGGGGTATACGAGCAGTACTTC
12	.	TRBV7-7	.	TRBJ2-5	CASSLDRGLQYF	TGTGCCAGCAGCTTGGATCGGGGCCTCCAGTACTTC
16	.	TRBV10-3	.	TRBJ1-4	CAISESRGSTNEKLFF	TGTGCCATCAGTGAGTCGAGGGGCAGCACTAATGAAAAACTGTTTTTT
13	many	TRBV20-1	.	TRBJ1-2	CSAPFGGNYGYTF	TGCAGTGCCCCTTTTGGCGGGAACTATGGCTACACCTTC
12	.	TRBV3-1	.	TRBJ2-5	CASGTGRETQYF	TGTGCCAGCGGGACCGGGCGGGAGACCCAGTACTTC
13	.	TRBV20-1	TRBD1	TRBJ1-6	CSARGDSFSPLHF	TGCAGTGCTCGGGGGGACAGTTTTTCACCCCTCCACTTT
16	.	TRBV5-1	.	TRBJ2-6	CASSFITGSGANVLTF	TGCGCCAGCAGCTTTATCACAGGGTCTGGGGCCAACGTCCTGACTTTC
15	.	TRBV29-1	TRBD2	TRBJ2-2	CSVTEGGSYTGELFF	TGCAGCGTCACAGAGGGCGGGAGTTATACCGGGGAGCTGTTTTTT
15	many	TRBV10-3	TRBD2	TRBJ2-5	CAISSLAGDRETQYF	TGTGCCATCAGTAGCCTAGCGGGAGACCGAGAGACCCAGTACTTC
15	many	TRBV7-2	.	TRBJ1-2	CASSDFPGPNYGYTF	TGTGCCAGCAGCGACTTTCCGGGCCCTAACTATGGCTACACCTTC
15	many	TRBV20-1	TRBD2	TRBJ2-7	CSATGTLAGTYEQYF	TGCAGTGCCACAGGGACACTAGCGGGAACCTACGAGCAGTACTTC
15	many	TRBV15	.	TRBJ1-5	CATSRGWQTNQPQHF	TGTGCCACGAGCAGGGGATGGCAGACCAATCAGCCCCAGCATTTT
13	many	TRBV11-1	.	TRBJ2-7	CASSQGPFYEQYF	TGTGCCAGCAGTCAGGGTCCCTTCTACGAGCAGTACTTC
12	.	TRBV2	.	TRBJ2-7	CASSATSREQYF	TGTGCCAGCAGTGCGACTAGTCGCGAGCAGTACTTC
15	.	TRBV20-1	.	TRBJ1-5	CSASPGRGGHQPQHF	TGCAGTGCTAGCCCGGGCAGGGGAGGCCATCAGCCCCAGCATTTT
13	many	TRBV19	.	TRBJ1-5	CASSIPSVQPQHF	TGTGCCAGTAGTATTCCCAGTGTTCAGCCCCAGCATTTT
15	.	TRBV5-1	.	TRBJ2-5	CASRAGTTNLETQYF	TGCGCCAGCAGAGCCGGGACAACCAACTTAGAGACCCAGTACTTC
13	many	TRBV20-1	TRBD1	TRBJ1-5	CSARSYRGKPQHF	TGCAGTGCTAGATCGTACAGGGGTAAGCCCCAGCATTTT
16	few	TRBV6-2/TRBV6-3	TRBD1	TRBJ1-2	CASSFFPGQGIGGYTF	TGTGCCAGCAGTTTTTTTCCGGGACAGGGTATCGGAGGCTACACCTTC
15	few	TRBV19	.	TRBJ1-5	CASSTTGIRNQSQHF	TGTGCCAGTAGTACCACCGGGATCCGCAATCAGTCCCAGCATTTT
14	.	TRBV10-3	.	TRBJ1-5	CATGDGPLNQPQHF	TGTGCCACGGGCGACGGTCCGCTCAATCAGCCCCAGCATTTT
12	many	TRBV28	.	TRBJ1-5	CASRRGGQPQHF	TGTGCCAGCAGGCGTGGTGGTCAGCCCCAGCATTTT
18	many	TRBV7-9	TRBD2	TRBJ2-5	CASSLAGTSGARRGTQYF	TGTGCCAGCAGCTTAGCCGGGACTAGCGGAGCCCGCCGGGGGACCCAGTACTTC
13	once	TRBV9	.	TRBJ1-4	CASSAPGNEKLFF	TGTGCCAGCAGCGCGCCCGGGAACGAGAAACTGTTTTTT
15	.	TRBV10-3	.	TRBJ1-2	CAINVGGRVNLGYTF	TGTGCCATCAACGTCGGCGGGAGGGTGAACTTAGGCTACACCTTC
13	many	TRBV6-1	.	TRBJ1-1	CATSREMNTEAFF	TGTGCCACTAGTAGGGAGATGAACACTGAAGCTTTCTTT
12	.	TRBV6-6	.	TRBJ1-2	CASSDREEGYTF	TGTGCCAGCTCGGACAGAGAGGAAGGCTACACCTTC